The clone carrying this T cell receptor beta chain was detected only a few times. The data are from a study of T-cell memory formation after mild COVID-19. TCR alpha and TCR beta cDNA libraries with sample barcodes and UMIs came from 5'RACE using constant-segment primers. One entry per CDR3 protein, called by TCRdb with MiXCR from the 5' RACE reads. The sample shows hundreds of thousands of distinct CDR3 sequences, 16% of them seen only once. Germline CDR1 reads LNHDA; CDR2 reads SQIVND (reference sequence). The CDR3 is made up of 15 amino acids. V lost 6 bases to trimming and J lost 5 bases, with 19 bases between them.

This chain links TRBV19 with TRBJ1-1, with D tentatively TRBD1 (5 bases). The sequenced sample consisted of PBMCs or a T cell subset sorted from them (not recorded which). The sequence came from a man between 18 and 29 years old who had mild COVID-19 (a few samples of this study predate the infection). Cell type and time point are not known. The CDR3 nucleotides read TGTGCCAGTAGGAGGGACCTAAGGGAGGTGACTGAAGCTTTCTTT. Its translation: CASRRDLREVTEAFF. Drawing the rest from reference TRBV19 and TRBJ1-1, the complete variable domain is DGGITQSPKYLFRKEGQNVTLSCEQNLNHDAMYWYRQDPGQGLRLIYYSQIVNDFQKGDIAEGYSVSREKKESFPLTVTSAQKNPTAFYLCASRRDLREVTEAFFGQGTRLTVV.